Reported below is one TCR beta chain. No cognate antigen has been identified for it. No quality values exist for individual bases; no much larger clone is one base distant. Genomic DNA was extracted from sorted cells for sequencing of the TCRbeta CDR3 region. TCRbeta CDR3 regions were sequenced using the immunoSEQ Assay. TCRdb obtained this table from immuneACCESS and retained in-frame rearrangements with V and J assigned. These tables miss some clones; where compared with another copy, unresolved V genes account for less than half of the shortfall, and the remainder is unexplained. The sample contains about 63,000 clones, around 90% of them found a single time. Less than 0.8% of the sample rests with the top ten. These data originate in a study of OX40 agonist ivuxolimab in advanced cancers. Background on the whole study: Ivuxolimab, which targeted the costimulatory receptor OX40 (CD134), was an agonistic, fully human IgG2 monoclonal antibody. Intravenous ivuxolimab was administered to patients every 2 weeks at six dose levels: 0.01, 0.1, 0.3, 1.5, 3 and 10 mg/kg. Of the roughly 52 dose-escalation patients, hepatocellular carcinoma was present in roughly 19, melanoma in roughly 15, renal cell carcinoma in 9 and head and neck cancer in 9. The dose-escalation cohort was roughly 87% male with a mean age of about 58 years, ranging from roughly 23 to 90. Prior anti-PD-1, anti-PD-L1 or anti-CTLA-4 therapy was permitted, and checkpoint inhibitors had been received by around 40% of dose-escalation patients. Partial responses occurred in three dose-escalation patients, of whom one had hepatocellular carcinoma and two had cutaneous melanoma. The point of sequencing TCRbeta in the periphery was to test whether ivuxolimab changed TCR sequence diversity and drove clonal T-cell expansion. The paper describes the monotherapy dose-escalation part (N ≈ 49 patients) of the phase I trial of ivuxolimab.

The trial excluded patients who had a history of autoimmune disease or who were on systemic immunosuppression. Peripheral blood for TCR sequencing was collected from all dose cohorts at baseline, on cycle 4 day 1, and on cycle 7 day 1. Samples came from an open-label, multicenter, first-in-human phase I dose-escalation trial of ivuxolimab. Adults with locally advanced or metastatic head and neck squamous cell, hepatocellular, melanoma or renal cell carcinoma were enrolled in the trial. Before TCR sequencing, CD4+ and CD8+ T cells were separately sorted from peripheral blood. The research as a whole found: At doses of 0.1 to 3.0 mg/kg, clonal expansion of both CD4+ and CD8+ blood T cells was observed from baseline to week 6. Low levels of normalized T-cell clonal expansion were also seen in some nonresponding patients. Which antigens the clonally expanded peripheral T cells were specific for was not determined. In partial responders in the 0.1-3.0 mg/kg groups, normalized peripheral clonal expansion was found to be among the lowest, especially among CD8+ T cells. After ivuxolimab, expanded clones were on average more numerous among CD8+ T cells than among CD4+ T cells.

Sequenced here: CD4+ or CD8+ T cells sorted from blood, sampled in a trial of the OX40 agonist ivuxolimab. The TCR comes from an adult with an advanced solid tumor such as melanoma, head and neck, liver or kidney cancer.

Read as DNA, the sequence is TGCGCCAGCAGCTTGGCCCGACTAGTACAGGGTCACAATGAGCAGTTCTTC. It is translated as CASSLARLVQGHNEQFF. This chain is built from TRBV5-1 and TRBJ2-1; the D gene could be either TRBD1 or TRBD2, each agreeing at 6 bases. The CDR3 numbers 17 residues from cysteine through phenylalanine. The kept DNA is CDR3 alone, 51 bases in frame from the first base. At the junction V is shortened by 0 bases and J by 5 bases, with 18 bases in between. CDR1 and CDR2 (SGHRS, YFSETQ) derive from the germline V gene. With the rest looked up from the reference TRBV5-1 and TRBJ2-1 genes rather than sequenced, the full variable domain is KAGVTQTPRYLIKTRGQQVTLSCSPISGHRSVSWYQQTPGQGLQFLFEYFSETQRNKGNFPGRFSGRQFSNSRSEMNVSTLELGDSALYLCASSLARLVQGHNEQFFGPGTRLTVL.